One sample yielded the 26 T cell receptor beta chains listed below, sequenced in a study of shared clonotypes between healthy human individuals. Repertoires were generated with immunoSEQ multiplex PCR, while TCRdb's copy carries only in-frame clones and drops some. Altogether roughly 720,000 clones are present, around 90% being singletons, with the ten largest covering 34%. The specimen sequenced was memory CD8+ T cells from PBMCs. Subset indicated: CD45RO+ cells pooled with CCR7-negative TemRA cells. These receptors were collected from a man younger than 35 in good health. Some clones in this sample may be carry-over from other donors' samples.

The chain combines TRBV5-1 with TRBJ1-5, with TRBD1 matching over 8 bases. J was trimmed by 6 bases and V by 0 bases; bases with no gene match: 2. The CDR3 has 14 amino acids. Per the germline V gene, CDR1 is SGHRS and CDR2 is YFSETQ. The CDR3 is CASSLGQGIQPQHF. CDR3 coding DNA: TGCGCCAGCAGCTTGGGACAGGGGATTCAGCCCCAGCATTTT.

This chain uses TRBV9 with TRBJ2-6; tentatively, D is TRBD1 (6 bases). Germline values: CDR1 SGDLS, CDR2 YYNGEE. Trimming took 3 bases from V and 0 from J, leaving 10 bases between them. The CDR3 sequence is 16 residues long. In DNA form, the CDR3 reads TGTGCCAGCAGCGGGACAGCCAGCTCTGGGGCCAACGTCCTGACTTTC. Translating gives CASSGTASSGANVLTF.

This sequence joins TRBV5-4 and TRBJ2-7; D call uncertain. This CDR3 has 14 residues. Germline V gives CDR1 SGHNT, CDR2 YYREEE (reference sequence). V shed 0 bases and J shed 2 bases, with 9 bases lying between them. The CDR3 region is CASSLGRSAYEQYF. CDR3 sequence (DNA): TGTGCCAGCAGCTTGGGACGCAGCGCCTACGAGCAGTACTTC.

The chain recombines TRBV2 with TRBJ1-5; 7 bases align to TRBD1. J lost 4 bases, V lost 6 bases, and 3 bases had no gene match. Germline-derived CDR1 and CDR2 are SNHLY and FYNNEI. CDR3 length: 13 residues. The DNA for the CDR3 is TGTGCCAGCAGAGGACAGGAGAATCAGCCCCAGCATTTT. The encoded protein is CASRGQENQPQHF.

This clone has just one count. This CDR3 is CASSTRSSGTSTGELFF. The CDR3 DNA follows: TGTGCCAGCAGCACAAGAAGCTCCGGGACTAGCACCGGGGAGCTGTTTTTT. The chain recombines TRBV9 with TRBJ2-2; 8 bases map to TRBD2. Trimming removed 4 bases from V and 4 bases from J; junction bases left unmatched: 12. The CDR3 is made up of 17 amino acids. The germline V gene encodes CDR1 SGDLS and CDR2 YYNGEE.

The rearrangement uses TRBV6-1 and TRBJ2-7; maybe TRBD1 (6 bases). CDR1 is MNHNS, CDR2 SASEGT, per germline. Trimming took 3 bases from V and 4 from J, leaving 13 bases between them. The CDR3 is 14 amino acids. DNA of the CDR3: TGTGCCAGCAGTGACCGGGACATTATGTACGAGCAGTACTTC. Translated, it gives CASSDRDIMYEQYF.

The chain recombines TRBV27 with TRBJ2-7; D may be TRBD1 (6 bases). V lost 11 bases and J 3 bases, leaving 17 bases between the germline ends. This CDR3 is 13 amino acids long. Germline lookup yields CDR1 MNHEY and CDR2 SMNVEV (reference sequence). CDR3 amino acids: CAAGWGPHYEQYF. CDR3 nucleotides: TGTGCCGCGGGCTGGGGGCCACACTACGAGCAGTACTTC.

J is TRBJ2-2 and V is TRBV5-4, with D unclear. Trimming left V 3 bases short and J 8 bases short, with 8 bases between. The CDR3 runs to 12 residues. Germline V gene sequence: CDR1 SGHNT, CDR2 YYREEE (reference sequence). The CDR3 sequence: CASSYGLGELFF. Written as DNA, the CDR3 is TGTGCCAGCAGCTACGGGTTAGGGGAGCTGTTTTTT.

The chain couples TRBV7-3 to TRBJ2-7; D remains unclear. V dropped 0 bases and J dropped 3 bases, with 9 bases sitting between them. Germline CDR1 and CDR2: SGHTA and FQGTGA. This CDR3 region has 14 residues. In DNA form, the CDR3 reads TGTGCCAGCAGCTTAACCGCGATTAACTACGAGCAGTACTTC. Translation gives CASSLTAINYEQYF.

The rearrangement joins TRBV6-1 to TRBJ1-4; 7 bases line up with TRBD1. This CDR3 has 16 amino acids. Per germline, CDR1 MNHNS and CDR2 SASEGT. V lost 3 bases, J lost 4 bases, and 8 bases stayed unmatched. CDR3: CASSDGDSGLNEKLFF. The CDR3, as DNA: TGTGCCAGCAGTGACGGGGACAGCGGACTTAATGAAAAACTGTTTTTT.

The V and J genes are TRBV7-9 and TRBJ2-3; 11 bases map to TRBD2. The CDR3 sequence is 16 residues long. Germline CDR1 and CDR2: SEHNR and FQNEAQ (reference sequence). With 6 bases clipped from V and 2 bases from J, the junction kept 7 bases outside the gene matches. This chain's CDR3 is CASRFATSGVTDTQYF. The CDR3 DNA sequence: TGTGCCAGCAGATTCGCGACTAGCGGGGTCACAGATACGCAGTATTTT.

The CDR3 loop reads CASRGESHEQYF. Written as DNA, the CDR3 is TGTGCCAGCCGGGGGGAGTCCCACGAGCAGTACTTC. The rearrangement links TRBV7-9 to TRBJ2-7; 7 bases align to TRBD2. With 8 bases clipped from V and 5 bases from J, the junction kept 6 bases outside the gene matches. CDR1 SEHNR and CDR2 FQNEAQ come from the germline V gene (reference sequence). The length of the CDR3 is 12 residues.

CDR3 DNA sequence: TGTGCCAGCAGGAGAAGGGAGTCCCCCTACAATGAGCAGTTCTTC. This sequence encodes CASRRRESPYNEQFF. The gene calls are TRBV7-9 and TRBJ2-1, with a possible D match to TRBD2 (5 bases). Trimming pared 6 bases from V and 2 bases from J, leaving 14 bases between. Per germline, CDR1 SEHNR and CDR2 FQNEAQ (reference sequence). This CDR3 contains 15 residues.

V usage is TRBV6-5 and J usage is TRBJ1-1; TRBD1 matches at 9 bases. In germline, CDR1 is MNHEY, CDR2 SVGAGI. The ends lost 6 bases at V and 5 bases at J; junction bases unmatched: 10. The CDR3 is 15 amino acids. CDR3 sequence (DNA): TGTGCCAGCAGGCAACGCGGACAGGGGTGGACTGAAGCTTTCTTT. It is translated as CASRQRGQGWTEAFF.

This clone has a single count. This sequence joins TRBV4-1 and TRBJ1-5; a possible D gene is TRBD1 (5 bases). This CDR3 spans 16 amino acids. Trimming took 0 bases from V and 0 from J, leaving 9 bases between them. The V gene's germline CDR1 is MGHRA and CDR2 YSYEKL. In DNA, the CDR3 is TGCGCCAGCAGCCAAGATAAGGGGCTTAGCAATCAGCCCCAGCATTTT. This codes for CASSQDKGLSNQPQHF.

Here the CDR3 DNA reads TGCGCCAGCAGTGAGTCTACTAGCGGGAGGCCCGATAGCGAGCAGTACTTC. Translating gives CASSESTSGRPDSEQYF. The chain has TRBV10-1 and TRBJ2-7, with TRBD2 matching 12 bases. V was pared by 0 bases and J by 6 bases, with 9 bases of the junction left unmatched. The CDR3 extends over 17 amino acids. CDR1 WNHNN and CDR2 SYGVQD come from the germline V gene (reference sequence).

The sample holds one count of this clone. The chain couples TRBV11-2 to TRBJ2-3; D gene unclear. Germline assignment: CDR1 SGHAT and CDR2 FQNNGV. V shed 1 base and J shed 4 bases, with 6 bases lying between them. This CDR3 is 13 amino acids long. The CDR3 is CASSLVIADTQYF. The CDR3 DNA is TGTGCCAGCAGCTTAGTAATCGCAGATACGCAGTATTTT.

This clone has more than one count but fewer than ten. The rearrangement links TRBV10-3 to TRBJ1-5, with no clear D. Trimming removed 11 bases at V and 6 bases at J, with 17 bases between. The germline gives CDR1 ENHRY, CDR2 SYGVKD. CDR3 length: 13 residues. CDR3 nucleotides: TGTGCCGCCGGTGCGGAGGGAGGTCAGCCCCAGCATTTT. Its translation: CAAGAEGGQPQHF.

V and J are TRBV7-8 and TRBJ1-4; tentative D call: TRBD1 (6 bases). Deletions cut 1 base from V and 2 bases from J, with 17 bases between. Germline V gives CDR1 SGHVS, CDR2 FQNEAQ. The CDR3 is 18 amino acids. The CDR3 DNA sequence: TGTGCCAGCAGCTTAGGGACCAAGGGGGTGAGGACTAATGAAAAACTGTTTTTT. Residues: CASSLGTKGVRTNEKLFF.

This sequence joins TRBV27 and TRBJ1-5; D is uncertain. The V and J ends lost 0 bases and 10 bases respectively, with 7 bases between them. Germline loops: CDR1 MNHEY, CDR2 SMNVEV (reference sequence). This CDR3 region has 12 residues. DNA of the CDR3: TGTGCCAGCAGTTTATCTCGGGGACCCCAGCATTTT. Amino acid sequence: CASSLSRGPQHF.

V is TRBV5-5 and J is TRBJ1-4, with D unclear. This CDR3 has 15 residues. Deletions cut 0 bases from V and 5 bases from J, with 11 bases between. Germline lookup yields CDR1 SGHKS and CDR2 YYEKEE (reference sequence). The CDR3 loop is CASSLEGSSNEKLFF. In DNA, the CDR3 is TGTGCCAGCAGCTTGGAGGGCAGCTCCAATGAAAAACTGTTTTTT.

The rearrangement joins TRBV16 to TRBJ1-1; D gene ambiguous. Trimming left V 4 bases short and J 0 bases short, with 12 bases between. This CDR3 spans 15 amino acids. Germline V gene lookup returns CDR1 KGHSY and CDR2 FQNENV. CDR3 loop: CASSPRKGMNTEAFF. In DNA, the CDR3 is TGTGCCAGCAGCCCCCGGAAGGGCATGAACACTGAAGCTTTCTTT.

The rearrangement links TRBV19 to TRBJ2-7, with 7 nucleotides matching TRBD2. The CDR3 sequence is 14 residues long. The germline CDR1 and CDR2 sequences are LNHDA and SQIVND (reference sequence). V trimming: 1 base; J trimming: 3 bases; junction bases outside the gene matches: 3. The CDR3 loop reads CASSIAPGGYEQYF. CDR3 nucleotide sequence: TGTGCCAGTAGTATAGCCCCGGGGGGCTACGAGCAGTACTTC.

V and J are TRBV28 and TRBJ1-2; D gene unclear. CDR1 and CDR2 (germline): MDHEN, SYDVKM. The CDR3 loop spans 14 amino acids. V lost 2 bases, J lost 0 bases, and 7 bases lay in between. CDR3 in DNA: TGTGCCAGCAGTTTAGGGGTCGCTAACTATGGCTACACCTTC. This gives the protein CASSLGVANYGYTF.

This clone was seen once. The chain uses TRBV11-2 and TRBJ2-7, with D unresolved. In germline, CDR1 is SGHAT, CDR2 FQNNGV. The V end was cut by 1 base, the J end by 2 bases, with 12 bases between. The CDR3 extends over 15 amino acids. CDR3: CASSLVRSPAYEQYF. The CDR3 DNA sequence: TGTGCCAGCAGCTTAGTCCGCTCCCCGGCCTACGAGCAGTACTTC. The whole variable domain, filled in from reference TRBV11-2 and TRBJ2-7, reads EAGVAQSPRYKIIEKRQSVAFWCNPISGHATLYWYQQILGQGPKLLIQFQNNGVVDDSQLPKDRFSAERLKGVDSTLKIQPAKLEDSAVYLCASSLVRSPAYEQYFGPGTRLTVT.

The sample holds a few counts of this clone. The chain joins TRBV6-1 to TRBJ1-4; D is perhaps TRBD1 (5 bases). The CDR3 length is 16 residues. V was shortened by 0 bases and J by 8 bases, with 16 bases between the two germline ends. Looked up from germline, CDR1 is MNHNS and CDR2 is SASEGT. The DNA for the CDR3 is TGTGCCAGCAGTGAAGCGCTTGGTCAGGGTGGCGAAAAACTGTTTTTT. As protein: CASSEALGQGGEKLFF.